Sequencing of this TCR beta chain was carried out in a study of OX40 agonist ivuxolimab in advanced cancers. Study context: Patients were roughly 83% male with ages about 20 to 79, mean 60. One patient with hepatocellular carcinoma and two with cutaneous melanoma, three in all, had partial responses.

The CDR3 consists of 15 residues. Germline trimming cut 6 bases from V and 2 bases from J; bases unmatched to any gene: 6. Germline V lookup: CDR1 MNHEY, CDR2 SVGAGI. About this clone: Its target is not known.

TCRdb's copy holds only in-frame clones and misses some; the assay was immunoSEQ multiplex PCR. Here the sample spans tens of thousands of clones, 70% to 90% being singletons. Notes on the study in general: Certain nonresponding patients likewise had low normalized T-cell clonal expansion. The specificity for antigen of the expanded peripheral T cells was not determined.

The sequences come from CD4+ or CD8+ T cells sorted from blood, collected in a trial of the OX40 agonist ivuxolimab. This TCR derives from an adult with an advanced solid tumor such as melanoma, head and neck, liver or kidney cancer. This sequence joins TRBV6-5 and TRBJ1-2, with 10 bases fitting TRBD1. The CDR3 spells CASREPGQGNYGYTF. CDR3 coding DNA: TGTGCCAGCAGAGAACCGGGACAGGGGAACTATGGCTACACCTTC.